A single sample gave rise to the 28 T cell receptor beta chains below, sequenced in a study of identical twins. TCRdb reprocessed the 5' RACE reads with MiXCR, giving one entry per CDR3 protein. The sample shows 420,000 or so distinct CDR3 sequences, about 18% of them seen only once. Sequencing was carried out using naive T cells sorted from blood. All receptors derive from a man aged 50 or older in good health.

This clonotype showed up many times. The rearrangement joins TRBV9 to TRBJ1-2, with D hard to call. V was trimmed by 3 bases and J by 2 bases, leaving 5 bases between them. Germline CDR1 and CDR2: SGDLS and YYNGEE. This CDR3 has 12 residues. CDR3 amino acids: CASSAHNYGYTF. The DNA for the CDR3 is TGTGCCAGCAGCGCGCACAACTATGGCTACACCTTC.

This clonotype appeared many times. This chain links TRBV10-3 with TRBJ2-7; the match to TRBD1 covers 7 bases. Trimming cost V 2 bases and J 2 bases; bases outside gene matches: 6. CDR1 and CDR2 (germline): ENHRY, SYGVKD. The CDR3 consists of 15 residues. CDR3 protein: CAISEKTGITYEQYF. Written as DNA, the CDR3 is TGTGCCATCAGTGAGAAGACAGGGATAACCTACGAGCAGTACTTC.

The CDR3 DNA is TGTGCCAGCAGCTCCCCGGGACTAGCGGGCCCCTCTGGGGCCAACGTCCTGACTTTC. Translated, it gives CASSSPGLAGPSGANVLTF. The rearrangement uses TRBV11-1 and TRBJ2-6; 12 bases match TRBD2. Trimming at V came to 4 bases and at J to 0 bases, leaving 7 bases not matched to a gene. The CDR3 is 19 residues long. The germline V gene has CDR1 SGHAT and CDR2 FQDESV (reference sequence).

This clonotype has a handful of counts. The rearrangement uses TRBV20-1 and TRBJ1-4; perhaps TRBD1 as D (6 bases). CDR1 DFQATT and CDR2 SNEGSKA come from the germline V gene (reference sequence). V was trimmed by 5 bases and J by 7 bases, leaving 17 bases between them. The CDR3 covers 14 residues. CDR3 DNA sequence: TGCAGTGCTCCTAAGGGGGGGGCGCGTGAAAAACTGTTTTTT. Its translation: CSAPKGGAREKLFF.

This clonotype was found many times. The chain joins TRBV20-1 to TRBJ2-7; 14 nucleotides match TRBD2. The germline gives CDR1 DFQATT, CDR2 SNEGSKA (reference sequence). With 4 bases clipped from V and 11 bases from J, the junction kept 7 bases outside the gene matches. The CDR3 length is 13 residues. The CDR3, as DNA: TGCAGTGCTACGGGGACTAGCGGGAGAGGGAAGTACTTC. It is translated as CSATGTSGRGKYF.

The genes are TRBV19 and TRBJ1-5, with 7 bases matching TRBD1. Germline V gene data show CDR1 as LNHDA and CDR2 as SQIVND (reference sequence). This CDR3 comprises 14 residues. V shed 8 bases, J shed 3 bases, and the junction held 7 bases outside the gene matches. CDR3 sequence (DNA): TGTGCCAGTGCTCGACAGGGCTTCAATCAGCCCCAGCATTTT. Protein sequence: CASARQGFNQPQHF.

The V call is TRBV5-1, the J call TRBJ2-3; the match to TRBD2 covers 10 bases. The CDR3 has 16 amino acids. V shed 3 bases, J shed 2 bases, and the junction held 6 bases outside the gene matches. CDR1 and CDR2 (germline): SGHRS, YFSETQ. CDR3 DNA sequence: TGCGCCAGCAGCTCCGGACTAGCGGCTAACACAGATACGCAGTATTTT. This encodes CASSSGLAANTDTQYF.

In its sample, this clonotype was seen a few times. V is TRBV5-1 and J is TRBJ2-1; 11 bases map to TRBD1. The CDR3 loop spans 17 amino acids. With 4 bases clipped from V and 9 bases from J, the junction kept 15 bases outside the gene matches. CDR1 is SGHRS and CDR2 is YFSETQ in the germline V gene. The CDR3 is CASSLGTGGSMTSEQFF. The CDR3 DNA reads as TGCGCCAGCAGCCTCGGGACAGGGGGTAGCATGACTAGTGAGCAGTTCTTC.

As regards this clonotype: A much larger clone lies one base from this, so it may be a read error. The missing conserved phenylalanine or tryptophan at the end of this CDR3 makes a read error likely. This chain connects TRBV9 to TRBJ2-7; 7 bases map to TRBD2. There are 15 residues in the CDR3. Germline lookup yields CDR1 SGDLS and CDR2 YYNGEE. The V gene end was trimmed by 4 bases and the J gene end by 4 bases; junction bases not matched to a gene: 11. As DNA, the CDR3 is TGTGCCAGCAGCCCTCAGCGGGGTCGAGTTTACGAGCAGTACTAC. Amino acids: CASSPQRGRVYEQYY.

The chain has TRBV9 and TRBJ2-7; 11 nucleotides align to TRBD2. This CDR3 region has 15 residues. Germline V lookup: CDR1 SGDLS, CDR2 YYNGEE. V trimming: 0 bases; J trimming: 5 bases; junction bases outside the gene matches: 4. The CDR3 DNA follows: TGTGCCAGCAGCGTAGAACTAGCGGGAGACCACGAGCAGTACTTC. This codes for CASSVELAGDHEQYF.

J is TRBJ2-2 and V is TRBV27; TRBD2 might be the D (6 bases). Germline V gene sequence: CDR1 MNHEY, CDR2 SMNVEV (reference sequence). The CDR3 totals 15 residues. The germline V and J ends were trimmed by 7 bases and 6 bases, with 18 bases remaining between them. The CDR3 spells CASTWAGRRAGELFF. The CDR3 nucleotides are TGTGCCAGCACTTGGGCAGGGAGGAGGGCCGGGGAGCTGTTTTTT.

In this sample, this clonotype turned up a few times. This rearrangement joins TRBV7-9 to TRBJ2-5, with TRBD2 identical over 12 bases. This CDR3 contains 15 residues. V lost 4 bases, J lost 4 bases, and 4 bases stayed unmatched. CDR1 and CDR2 (germline): SEHNR, FQNEAQ (reference sequence). The CDR3 is CASSSLAGGTETQYF. The DNA of the CDR3 is TGTGCCAGCAGCTCCCTAGCGGGAGGGACAGAGACCCAGTACTTC.

This clonotype has at least ten counts. This rearrangement joins TRBV3-1 to TRBJ2-1; tentatively, D is TRBD2 (6 bases). CDR1 is LGHDT, CDR2 YNNKEL, per germline (reference sequence). The V end was cut by 4 bases, the J end by 9 bases, with 13 bases between. The CDR3 spans 13 residues. The chain's CDR3 is CASSLTSTLEQFF. The CDR3 DNA is TGTGCCAGCAGCCTGACTAGTACGCTTGAGCAGTTCTTC.

This clonotype was observed at least ten times. The chain joins TRBV7-6 to TRBJ2-7; D gene ambiguous. The V end lost 3 bases, the J end lost 2 bases, and 11 bases lay between the germline ends. CDR3 length: 14 amino acids. Germline lookup yields CDR1 SGHVS and CDR2 FNYEAQ. The CDR3 here is CASSFGQPPYEQYF. The CDR3 bases are TGTGCCAGCAGCTTCGGGCAGCCCCCCTACGAGCAGTACTTC.

This clonotype was observed many times. The chain links TRBV5-1 to TRBJ2-1; 10 nucleotides match TRBD2. The germline V gene has CDR1 SGHRS and CDR2 YFSETQ. This CDR3 has 15 amino acids. Losses at the gene ends were 1 base for V and 3 bases for J; bases not matched to a gene: 1. The CDR3 sequence is CASSLTSGVYNEQFF. As DNA, the CDR3 is TGCGCCAGCAGCTTGACTAGCGGGGTCTACAATGAGCAGTTCTTC.

The rearrangement uses TRBV18 and TRBJ1-5, with D possibly matching TRBD1 (5 bases). Deletions cut 2 bases from V and 8 bases from J, with 16 bases between. CDR3 length: 15 amino acids. From germline, CDR1 is KGHSH and CDR2 LQKENI. This chain's CDR3 is CASSPTIQGGEPQHF. The CDR3 region has the DNA TGTGCCAGCTCACCAACCATCCAGGGAGGGGAGCCCCAGCATTTT.

The V gene is TRBV9, the J gene TRBJ2-1; unclear D gene. The CDR3 sequence is 13 residues long. CDR1 is SGDLS and CDR2 is YYNGEE in the germline V gene. Trimming left V 0 bases short and J 7 bases short, with 8 bases between. The CDR3 nucleotides read TGTGCCAGCAGCGTAGCGCCGAGGAATGAGCAGTTCTTC. Amino acids: CASSVAPRNEQFF.

This clonotype showed up just a few times. The chain recombines TRBV20-1 with TRBJ2-1; 7 bases agree with TRBD1. CDR1 is DFQATT, CDR2 SNEGSKA, per germline (reference sequence). The ends lost 6 bases at V and 2 bases at J; junction bases unmatched: 7. The CDR3 is 14 amino acids. The CDR3 loop reads CSAKDRRTYNEQFF. In nucleotides, the CDR3 is TGCAGTGCCAAGGACAGGAGAACCTACAATGAGCAGTTCTTC.

This clonotype was counted many times. The chain is built from TRBV7-2 and TRBJ1-2; D may be TRBD1 (6 bases). CDR3 size: 17 residues. V shed 1 base and J shed 2 bases, with 17 bases lying between them. Germline values: CDR1 SGHTA, CDR2 FQGNSA. CDR3 in amino acids: CASSLVLVRGRNYGYTF. CDR3 DNA sequence: TGTGCCAGCAGCTTAGTCCTCGTGCGGGGGCGGAACTATGGCTACACCTTC.

The CDR3 reads CASKRAIGGEAFF. The CDR3 region has the DNA TGTGCCAGCAAAAGGGCCATCGGTGGGGAAGCTTTCTTT. The chain combines TRBV28 with TRBJ1-1; D call uncertain. Trimming took 7 bases from V and 8 from J, leaving 17 bases between them. From germline, CDR1 is MDHEN and CDR2 SYDVKM. The CDR3 is 13 amino acids.

This clonotype was observed many times. The V and J genes are TRBV27 and TRBJ2-1; TRBD2 matches at 9 bases. The CDR3 runs to 15 residues. V trimming: 3 bases; J trimming: 4 bases; junction bases outside the gene matches: 4. Per germline, CDR1 MNHEY and CDR2 SMNVEV (reference sequence). CDR3 residues: CASSFSLAGYNEQFF. The CDR3 bases are TGTGCCAGCAGTTTTTCTCTAGCGGGGTACAATGAGCAGTTCTTC.

The chain employs TRBV6-2 or TRBV6-3 and TRBJ2-7, with D uncertain. The CDR3 is made up of 12 amino acids. Trimming stripped 2 bases from V and 3 bases from J, with 5 bases between. The V gene's germline CDR1 is MNHEY and CDR2 SVGEGT. The CDR3 here is CASSYANYEQYF. CDR3 nucleotides: TGTGCCAGCAGTTACGCCAACTACGAGCAGTACTTC.

This clonotype was seen at least ten times. The rearrangement joins TRBV4-3 to TRBJ2-7, with D perhaps TRBD1 (5 bases). The V gene lost 1 base and the J gene lost 1 base, with 14 bases spanning the gap. The CDR3 totals 16 residues. CDR1 LGHNA and CDR2 YSLEER come from the germline V gene. The DNA for the CDR3 is TGCGCCAGCAGCCAAGGAATCGCAGGGTCATCCTACGAGCAGTACTTC. This codes for CASSQGIAGSSYEQYF.

This clonotype was counted ten times or more. The gene calls are TRBV7-8 and TRBJ1-5, with D unclear. V lost 1 base to trimming and J lost 6 bases, with 7 bases between them. This CDR3 contains 13 residues. CDR1 is SGHVS and CDR2 is FQNEAQ in the germline V gene. CDR3 protein: CASSLVGIQPQHF. The CDR3 nucleotides read TGTGCCAGCAGCTTAGTAGGGATTCAGCCCCAGCATTTT. Supplemented by reference TRBV7-8 and TRBJ1-5, the full variable domain reads GAGVSQSPRYKVAKRGQDVALRCDPISGHVSLFWYQQALGQGPEFLTYFQNEAQLDKSGLPSDRFFAERPEGSVSTLKIQRTQQEDSAVYLCASSLVGIQPQHFGDGTRLSIL.

The chain employs TRBV28 and TRBJ2-3, with 12 bases identical to TRBD2. Trimming removed 5 bases from V and 0 bases from J; junction bases left unmatched: 6. There are 17 residues in the CDR3. Germline assignment: CDR1 MDHEN and CDR2 SYDVKM. CDR3 region: CASSRTSGDLSTDTQYF. The CDR3 DNA reads as TGTGCCAGCAGTCGGACTAGCGGGGACCTCAGCACAGATACGCAGTATTTT.

Only a few counts were recorded for this clonotype. The genes are TRBV7-6 and TRBJ2-6; D unresolved. The CDR3 is 17 amino acids. CDR1 and CDR2 from the germline V gene are SGHVS and FNYEAQ. Trimming cost V 0 bases and J 6 bases, with 15 bases left between them. CDR3 nucleotide sequence: TGTGCCAGCAGCTTAGCCTTTAGCCGGTTCCAGGCCAACGTCCTGACTTTC. Protein sequence: CASSLAFSRFQANVLTF.

The chain links TRBV2 to TRBJ1-1; no reliable D call. V was cut by 6 bases and J by 0 bases, with 17 bases left in between. Germline assignment: CDR1 SNHLY and CDR2 FYNNEI. The CDR3 consists of 16 residues. The CDR3 loop reads CASRAIGGIMNTEAFF. In DNA, the CDR3 is TGTGCCAGCAGGGCGATTGGAGGTATCATGAACACTGAAGCTTTCTTT.

This clonotype was seen at least ten times. The gene calls are TRBV5-1 and TRBJ2-1; 7 bases agree with TRBD2. The CDR3 consists of 15 residues. V gave up 4 bases and J gave up 6 bases; unmatched junction bases: 10. Germline CDR1 and CDR2: SGHRS and YFSETQ. The CDR3 DNA reads as TGCGCCAGCAGCCGTAGACTAGCCCAACCCAATGAGCAGTTCTTC. This translates into CASSRRLAQPNEQFF.